This is a list of T cell receptor beta chains from one sample in a study of blood T cell repertoires in COVID-19. This table comes from immunoSEQ multiplex PCR, and its TCRdb copy is limited to in-frame clones, with some not included. The table shows around 320,000 clones, with about 90% occurring only once. The sample taken for sequencing was peripheral blood. The receptor set was obtained from a man aged 18 to 30 with active or convalescent COVID-19. CDR3s leave out the opening cysteine and the closing phenylalanine or tryptophan. The order of the fields is J gene, V gene, CDR3 protein.

j_call: TRBJ1-5; v_call: TRBV5-8; cdr3_aa: ASSLSGGRQPQH
j_call: TRBJ2-7; v_call: TRBV27; cdr3_aa: ASSSTLAGGYEQY
j_call: TRBJ1-6; v_call: TRBV9; cdr3_aa: ASSVATGSSPLH
j_call: TRBJ1-6; v_call: TRBV11-2; cdr3_aa: ASSLRRGESPLH
j_call: TRBJ1-2; v_call: TRBV21-1; cdr3_aa: ASSPRDRDFGYGYT
j_call: TRBJ2-1; v_call: TRBV3-1/TRBV3-2; cdr3_aa: ASRQGHEQF
j_call: TRBJ1-5; v_call: TRBV5-1; cdr3_aa: ASSLYPITGRGNNQPQH
j_call: TRBJ1-2; v_call: TRBV4-1; cdr3_aa: ASSQDQPTGTIYGYT
j_call: TRBJ2-2; v_call: TRBV27; cdr3_aa: ASSLGAGLAAGRELF
j_call: TRBJ1-3; v_call: TRBV7-9; cdr3_aa: ASSSGQTSSGNTIY
j_call: TRBJ1-4; v_call: TRBV6-1; cdr3_aa: ASSEFPGEKLF
j_call: TRBJ2-5; v_call: TRBV28; cdr3_aa: ASRYRTSGGQETQY
j_call: TRBJ2-7; v_call: TRBV4-1; cdr3_aa: ASSQVETLGQYEQY
j_call: TRBJ2-1; v_call: TRBV5-1; cdr3_aa: ASSFGGLRGGIHNEQF
j_call: TRBJ2-7; v_call: TRBV4-1; cdr3_aa: ASSQNQGEQY
j_call: TRBJ2-1; v_call: TRBV10-3; cdr3_aa: AIRSTGTVSYNEQF